A selection of T cell receptor beta chains follows, all from one sample in a study of monozygotic twins with inflammatory bowel disease. Following a re-call of the 5' RACE reads, TCRdb has one entry per CDR3 protein and lacks DNA. The sample has about 99,000 distinct CDR3 sequences. The sample comprised blood. The receptors come from a human donor with ulcerative colitis or Crohn's disease, or a healthy co-twin of an affected twin (not recorded which). Each CDR3 is given with its conserved first and last residue.

j_call v_call cdr3_aa
TRBJ2-1 TRBV9 CASAWRGRGEQFF
TRBJ1-1 TRBV5-6 CASSFVGGDTEAFF
TRBJ1-5 TRBV27 CASSLRETNQPQHF
TRBJ2-1 TRBV7-2 CASSLVRDARGDEQFF
TRBJ2-3 TRBV4-1 CASSPLVLAVGDTQYF
TRBJ2-1 TRBV28 CASSPSTRIPHEQFF
TRBJ1-1 TRBV5-1 CASSLLGQGPTEAFF
TRBJ2-1 TRBV7-8 CASSLSSGRVGEQFF
TRBJ1-6 TRBV6-1 CASSERGEGLPLHF
TRBJ1-5 TRBV7-9 CASSLQSSNQPQHF
TRBJ2-7 TRBV7-8 CASSPNGGDLGYEQYF
TRBJ2-7 TRBV20-1 CSLRWGAYEQYF
TRBJ2-7 TRBV5-6 CASSFGTGPYEQYF
TRBJ2-5 TRBV20-1 CSALVAGRVQETQYF
TRBJ1-6 TRBV12-3/TRBV12-4 CASSLARSPLHF
TRBJ2-1 TRBV7-7 CASSSSLAGGPYNEQFF
TRBJ2-1 TRBV20-1 CSVSPRSDNEQFF
TRBJ2-7 TRBV7-2 CASSSLRGYEQYF
TRBJ2-1 TRBV12-3/TRBV12-4 CASSSSPGLAGGRSYNEQFF
TRBJ2-2 TRBV18 CASSPAYRGTGELFF
TRBJ2-3 TRBV12-3/TRBV12-4 CASSFRALADTQYF
TRBJ2-1 TRBV2 CASRRGGGGYNEQFF
TRBJ2-1 TRBV5-6 CASSYLAGVQEQFF
TRBJ2-7 TRBV29-1 CSVKGGGGEQYF
TRBJ2-1 TRBV11-2 CASNPGTSGAVSYNEQFF
TRBJ1-5 TRBV6-5 CASSYSGGSQPQHF
TRBJ2-1 TRBV5-4 CASSPRTDHNEQFF
TRBJ2-3 TRBV12-3/TRBV12-4 CASSSRQLAGVTQYF
TRBJ2-6 TRBV18 CASSPLLKQGPGANVLTF
TRBJ2-7 TRBV12-3/TRBV12-4 CASSRGTGSYEQYF
TRBJ2-1 TRBV20-1 CSARGFSGNEQFF
TRBJ2-1 TRBV20-1 CSARPPGRGFSYNEQFF
TRBJ2-7 TRBV18 CASSVTGTGYNEQYF
TRBJ2-3 TRBV7-2 CASSQAGRRPITQYF
TRBJ2-7 TRBV6-2/TRBV6-3 CASRTSGAYEQYF
TRBJ1-2 TRBV27 CASSQTPGTGRFGYTF
TRBJ2-1 TRBV24-1 CATSVPGLAGPEQFF
TRBJ2-7 TRBV20-1 CSARDPGGGGFSYEQYF
TRBJ1-2 TRBV30 CAWSATGSYTF
TRBJ2-5 TRBV7-2 CASKGGGEETQYF
TRBJ1-1 TRBV5-1 CASSLARDEAFF
TRBJ1-5 TRBV5-8 CASSLRGNQHF
TRBJ2-7 TRBV6-1 CASSRAGGSHEQYF
TRBJ1-1 TRBV5-6 CASRRTANTEAFF
TRBJ2-5 TRBV29-1 CSVKKGGSKQETQYF
TRBJ2-7 TRBV7-2 CASSKYPGTSSEQYF
TRBJ2-3 TRBV5-6 CASSLASSLVTDTQYF
TRBJ2-5 TRBV11-3 CASGSGAQETQYF
TRBJ2-1 TRBV20-1 CSAYARGGPSYNEQFF
TRBJ1-1 TRBV5-1 CASTLGLSTEAFF
TRBJ2-3 TRBV5-1 CASSWGAGPSTDTQYF
TRBJ1-4 TRBV6-5 CASSYSHSRGEKLFF
TRBJ2-7 TRBV20-1 CSAQSRSGGPLYEQYF